The rows below give T cell receptor beta chains drawn from one sample of a study of blood T cell repertoires in COVID-19. Method: immunoSEQ multiplex PCR; TCRdb's copy keeps in-frame clones and lacks some. The repertoire has 300,000 to 450,000 clones, about 90% of them found once; the top ten carry 0.9% to 1.2%. The material sequenced was PBMCs or T cells enriched from blood (not recorded which). These receptor sequences come from a woman aged 25 to 45 who had recovered from COVID-19. The CDR3 runs from the conserved cysteine through the conserved F or W. Each record gives: D gene, clone size, J gene, V gene, CDR3 protein, CDR3 DNA. D genes are given only for firm matches. The size of a clone is reported for some rows only, either as once, few or many, or as a class for expanded clones.

- - TRBJ2-7 TRBV19 CASSIVAPTTGLPYEQYF TGTGCCAGTAGTATAGTAGCCCCCACGACAGGACTCCCCTACGAGCAGTACTTC
- - TRBJ1-5 TRBV28 CASSLHQGRSNQPQHF TGTGCCAGCAGTTTACACCAGGGCAGAAGCAATCAGCCCCAGCATTTT
- few TRBJ2-3 TRBV5-4 CASSLSGTDTQYF TGTGCCAGCAGCTTAAGCGGCACAGATACGCAGTATTTT
- - TRBJ2-1 TRBV11-3 CASSLDRLASEQFF TGTGCCAGCAGCTTAGATAGGCTAGCAAGTGAGCAGTTCTTC
- - TRBJ1-2 TRBV1 CTSSLLGGFLYGYTF TGCACCAGCAGCCTTCTGGGAGGGTTCCTCTATGGCTACACCTTC
- - TRBJ1-5 TRBV9 CASSPSGSNQPQHF TGTGCCAGCAGCCCCTCGGGGAGCAATCAGCCCCAGCATTTT
TRBD2 - TRBJ2-1 TRBV18 CASSALAGVTNEQFF TGTGCCAGCTCAGCTCTAGCGGGGGTTACCAATGAGCAGTTCTTC
- few TRBJ1-1 TRBV12-3/TRBV12-4 CASSQGWNTEAFF TGTGCCAGCAGTCAGGGCTGGAACACTGAAGCTTTCTTT
- - TRBJ2-2 TRBV11-3 CASSQGVWPGELFF TGTGCCAGCAGCCAAGGGGTCTGGCCCGGGGAGCTGTTTTTT
TRBD1 - TRBJ2-7 TRBV4-1 CASSQTGTGDHEQYF TGCGCCAGCAGCCAAACCGGGACAGGGGACCACGAGCAGTACTTC
- - TRBJ1-3 TRBV9 CASSVGEISGNTIYF TGTGCCAGCAGCGTAGGGGAGATCTCTGGAAACACCATATATTTT
TRBD1 - TRBJ1-1 TRBV12-3/TRBV12-4 CASSQGATEAFF TGTGCCAGCAGTCAGGGGGCCACTGAAGCTTTCTTT
TRBD2 once TRBJ2-3 TRBV4-1 CASSQDFSGGTDTQYF TGCGCCAGCAGCCAAGATTTTAGCGGGGGCACAGATACGCAGTATTTT
TRBD2 - TRBJ2-1 TRBV30 CAWSSDRTSGAPNEQFF TGTGCCTGGAGCTCTGATCGGACTAGCGGGGCACCCAATGAGCAGTTCTTC
TRBD1 - TRBJ1-1 TRBV11-3 CASSSTGVTEAFF TGTGCCAGCAGCTCGACAGGGGTCACTGAAGCTTTCTTT
- - TRBJ1-2 TRBV27 CASTKGGAVGYTF TGTGCCAGCACCAAGGGGGGGGCTGTTGGCTACACCTTC
- - TRBJ1-5 TRBV7-2 CASSQRRGNQPQHF TGTGCCAGCAGCCAAAGGAGGGGTAATCAGCCCCAGCATTTT
TRBD2 - TRBJ2-3 TRBV14 CASSQWSSGYTDTQYF TGTGCCAGCAGCCAATGGTCTAGCGGCTACACAGATACGCAGTATTTT
TRBD1 - TRBJ1-2 TRBV10-2 CASSKGQENYGYTF TGCGCCAGCAGCAAGGGACAGGAGAACTATGGCTACACCTTC
- - TRBJ1-6 TRBV30 CAWSVGSSYNSPLHF TGTGCCTGGAGTGTGGGGAGCTCCTATAATTCACCCCTCCACTTT
TRBD1 few TRBJ1-2 TRBV2 CASSSDRVKDGYTF TGTGCCAGCAGTTCCGACAGGGTGAAGGATGGCTACACCTTC
- - TRBJ1-5 TRBV2 CASSVGRAYNQPQHF TGTGCCAGCAGTGTTGGCAGGGCCTACAATCAGCCCCAGCATTTT
- - TRBJ2-3 TRBV27 CASSTWAGATQYF TGTGCCAGCAGTACGTGGGCAGGGGCTACGCAGTATTTT
- - TRBJ2-1 TRBV7-9 CASSLSKGNEQFF TGTGCCAGCAGCTTAAGCAAGGGGAATGAGCAGTTCTTC
- - TRBJ2-2 TRBV12-3/TRBV12-4 CASSPVASGELFF TGTGCCAGCAGCCCTGTAGCGTCCGGGGAGCTGTTTTTT
TRBD2 - TRBJ2-1 TRBV7-9 CASSFRGETLYNEQFF TGTGCCAGCAGCTTTCGGGGGGAAACCCTCTACAATGAGCAGTTCTTC
TRBD1 few TRBJ1-6 TRBV7-9 CASSGRQGVDSPLHF TGTGCCAGCAGCGGAAGACAGGGGGTGGATTCACCCCTCCACTTT
TRBD1 - TRBJ1-1 TRBV5-1 CASSLGQGMNTEAFF TGCGCCAGCAGCTTGGGACAGGGAATGAACACTGAAGCTTTCTTT
TRBD2 once TRBJ2-7 TRBV14 CASSPPRNSGGARYEQYF TGTGCCAGCAGCCCCCCCAGGAACAGCGGGGGTGCCCGCTACGAGCAGTACTTC
TRBD1 - TRBJ2-1 TRBV24-1 CATSDPGTGGDEQFF TGTGCCACCAGTGACCCTGGGACAGGGGGCGATGAGCAGTTCTTC
TRBD1 few TRBJ1-2 TRBV4-3 CASSQAGTGLDGYTF TGCGCCAGCAGCCAAGCGGGGACAGGGTTGGATGGCTACACCTTC
- - TRBJ2-5 TRBV11-3 CASSLGGEETQYF TGTGCCAGCAGCTTAGGGGGGGAAGAGACCCAGTACTTC
- - TRBJ2-7 TRBV6-2/TRBV6-3 CASSTGTSYEQYF TGTGCCAGCAGCACCGGGACTTCCTACGAGCAGTACTTC
TRBD2 - TRBJ2-1 TRBV14 CASSQKQGRAGGPQFF TGTGCCAGCAGCCAAAAACAGGGCAGAGCGGGGGGGCCCCAGTTCTTC
TRBD1 - TRBJ2-7 TRBV11-2 CASSSPPGQGILSYEQYF TGTGCCAGCAGCTCGCCCCCCGGACAGGGAATTCTTTCCTACGAGCAGTACTTC
TRBD1 - TRBJ1-1 TRBV5-1 CASSLTGGTEAFF TGCGCCAGCAGCTTAACAGGGGGGACTGAAGCTTTCTTT
- once TRBJ1-3 TRBV3-1/TRBV3-2 CASSRGGSGNTIYF TGTGCCAGCAGTCGGGGGGGCTCTGGAAACACCATATATTTT
- - TRBJ1-4 TRBV11-2 CASSYGATNEKLFF TGTGCCAGCAGTTACGGGGCAACTAATGAAAAACTGTTTTTT
TRBD1 - TRBJ2-7 TRBV28 CASSLLDRGGYEQYF TGTGCCAGCAGTTTACTAGACAGGGGTGGGTACGAGCAGTACTTC
- - TRBJ2-5 TRBV2 CASSVYLQETQYF TGTGCCAGCAGTGTTTATCTCCAAGAGACCCAGTACTTC